This T cell receptor (beta chain) was recorded in a study of cytomegalovirus exposure and HLA in healthy donors. General study findings and limits: There were reportedly fewer N-insertions in an Asian-associated ancestry cluster than the approximately 640-donor mean, in a later analysis. High specificity and sensitivity for cytomegalovirus status were reported for the classifier. It was 150 or so TCR beta chains that were listed as cytomegalovirus-associated. Sequencing depth across donors, presence/absence analyses assumed, was roughly uniform.

Remarks on this clone: Its antigen is not identified.

With 60 Vbeta and 13 Jbeta primers, the PCR was carried out. Only in-frame clones appear in the TCRdb table, and some are missing; sequencing was by immunoSEQ multiplex PCR. The sample has around 200,000 clones, 65% to 90% seen once. This CDR3 contains 16 residues. V shed 7 bases and J 3 bases; nucleotides not matched to a gene: 13. Germline-derived CDR1 and CDR2 are MNHNY and SVGAGI (reference sequence). Sequences were obtained from PBMCs. The TCR was taken from a woman between 25 and 40 years old in good health and CMV-seronegative. The chain recombines TRBV6-6 with TRBJ2-5; 8 bases match TRBD2. The CDR3: CASTHAPGSGKETQYF. CDR3 nucleotides: TGTGCCAGCACTCATGCCCCAGGTAGCGGGAAAGAGACCCAGTACTTC.